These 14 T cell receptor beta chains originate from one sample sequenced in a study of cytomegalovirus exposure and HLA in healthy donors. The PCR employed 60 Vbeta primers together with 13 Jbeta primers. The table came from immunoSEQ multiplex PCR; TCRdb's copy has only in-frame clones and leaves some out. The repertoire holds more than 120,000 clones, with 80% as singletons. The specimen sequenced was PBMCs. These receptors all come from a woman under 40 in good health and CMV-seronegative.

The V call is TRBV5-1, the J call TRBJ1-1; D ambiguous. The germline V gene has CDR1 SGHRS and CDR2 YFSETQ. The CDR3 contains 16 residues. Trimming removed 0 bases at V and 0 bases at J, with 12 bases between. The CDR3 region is CASSLGQDLMNTEAFF. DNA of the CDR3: TGCGCCAGCAGCTTGGGGCAGGATTTGATGAACACTGAAGCTTTCTTT.

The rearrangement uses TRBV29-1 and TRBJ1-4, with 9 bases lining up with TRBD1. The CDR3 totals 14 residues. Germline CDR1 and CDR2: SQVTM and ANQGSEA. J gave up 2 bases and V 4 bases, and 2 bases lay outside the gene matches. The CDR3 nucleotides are TGCAGCGTTGCCACAGGGGGCACTAATGAAAAACTGTTTTTT. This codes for CSVATGGTNEKLFF.

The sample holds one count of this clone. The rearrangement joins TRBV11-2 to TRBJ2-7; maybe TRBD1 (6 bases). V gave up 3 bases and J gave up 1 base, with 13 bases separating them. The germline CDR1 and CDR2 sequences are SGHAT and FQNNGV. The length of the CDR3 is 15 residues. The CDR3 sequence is CASSFRRQASYEQYF. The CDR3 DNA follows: TGTGCCAGCAGCTTCCGCCGACAGGCGTCCTACGAGCAGTACTTC.

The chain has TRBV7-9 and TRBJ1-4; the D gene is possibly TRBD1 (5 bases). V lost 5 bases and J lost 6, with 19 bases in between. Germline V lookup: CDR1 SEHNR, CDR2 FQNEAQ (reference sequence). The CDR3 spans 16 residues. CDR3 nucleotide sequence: TGTGCCAGCAGCCCCGATACGCAGGGCCCGGATGAAAAACTGTTTTTT. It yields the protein CASSPDTQGPDEKLFF.

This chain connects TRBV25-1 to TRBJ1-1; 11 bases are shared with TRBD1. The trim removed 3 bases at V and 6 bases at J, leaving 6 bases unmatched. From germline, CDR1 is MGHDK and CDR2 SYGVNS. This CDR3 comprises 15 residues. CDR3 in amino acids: CASSEWGQGGPEAFF. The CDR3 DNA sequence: TGTGCCAGCAGTGAGTGGGGACAGGGGGGGCCTGAAGCTTTCTTT.

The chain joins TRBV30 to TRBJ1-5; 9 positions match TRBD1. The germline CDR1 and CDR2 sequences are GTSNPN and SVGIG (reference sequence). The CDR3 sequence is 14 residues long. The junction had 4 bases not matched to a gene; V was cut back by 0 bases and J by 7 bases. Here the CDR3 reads CAWSVQGARQPQHF. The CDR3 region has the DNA TGTGCCTGGAGTGTACAGGGGGCTCGGCAGCCCCAGCATTTT. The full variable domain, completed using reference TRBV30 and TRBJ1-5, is SQTIHQWPATLVQPVGSPLSLECTVEGTSNPNLYWYRQAAGRGLQLLFYSVGIGQISSEVPQNLSASRPQDRQFILSSKKLLLSDSGFYLCAWSVQGARQPQHFGDGTRLSIL.

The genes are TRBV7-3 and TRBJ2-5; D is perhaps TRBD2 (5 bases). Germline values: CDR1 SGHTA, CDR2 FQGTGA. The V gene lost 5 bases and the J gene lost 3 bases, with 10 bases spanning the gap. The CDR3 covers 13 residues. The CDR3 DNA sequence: TGTGCCAGCAGCCCAACTAGGGAAGAGACCCAGTACTTC. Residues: CASSPTREETQYF.

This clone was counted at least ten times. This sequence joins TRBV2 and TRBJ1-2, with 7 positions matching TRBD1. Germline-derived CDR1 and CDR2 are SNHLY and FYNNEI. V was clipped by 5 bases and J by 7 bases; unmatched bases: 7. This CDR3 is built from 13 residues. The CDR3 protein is CASSLDRASGYTF. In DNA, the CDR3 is TGTGCCAGCAGTTTAGACAGGGCCTCTGGCTACACCTTC.

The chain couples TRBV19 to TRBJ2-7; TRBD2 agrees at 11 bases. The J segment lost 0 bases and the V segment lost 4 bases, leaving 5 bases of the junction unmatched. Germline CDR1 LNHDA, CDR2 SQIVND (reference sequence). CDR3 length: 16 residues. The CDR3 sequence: CASSTSGRIGSYEQYF. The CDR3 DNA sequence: TGTGCCAGTAGTACTAGCGGGAGGATAGGCTCCTACGAGCAGTACTTC.

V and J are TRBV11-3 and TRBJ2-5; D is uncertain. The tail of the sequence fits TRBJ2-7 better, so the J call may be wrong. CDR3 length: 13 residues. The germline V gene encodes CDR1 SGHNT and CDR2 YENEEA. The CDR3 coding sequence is TGTGCCAGCAGCTTAGTCCACAGCTACGAGCAGTACTTC. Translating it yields CASSLVHSYEQYF.

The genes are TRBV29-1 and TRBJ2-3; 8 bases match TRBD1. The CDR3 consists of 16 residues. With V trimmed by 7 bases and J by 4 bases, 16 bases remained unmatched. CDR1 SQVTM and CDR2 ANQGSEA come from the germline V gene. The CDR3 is CSATNGQGRFSDTQYF. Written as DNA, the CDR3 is TGCAGCGCGACAAATGGACAGGGACGCTTTTCAGATACGCAGTATTTT.

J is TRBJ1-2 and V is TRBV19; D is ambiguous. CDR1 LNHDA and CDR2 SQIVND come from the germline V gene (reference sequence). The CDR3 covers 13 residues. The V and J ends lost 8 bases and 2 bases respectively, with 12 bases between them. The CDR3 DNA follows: TGTGCCAGTTCTCCTCAGGCGAACTATGGCTACACCTTC. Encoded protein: CASSPQANYGYTF.

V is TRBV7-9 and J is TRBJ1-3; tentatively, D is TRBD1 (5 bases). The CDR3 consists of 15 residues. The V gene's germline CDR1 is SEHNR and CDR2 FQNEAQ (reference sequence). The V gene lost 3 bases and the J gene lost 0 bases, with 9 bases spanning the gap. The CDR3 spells CASSLGGYSGNTIYF. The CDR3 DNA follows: TGTGCCAGCAGCTTGGGGGGATACTCTGGAAACACCATATATTTT.

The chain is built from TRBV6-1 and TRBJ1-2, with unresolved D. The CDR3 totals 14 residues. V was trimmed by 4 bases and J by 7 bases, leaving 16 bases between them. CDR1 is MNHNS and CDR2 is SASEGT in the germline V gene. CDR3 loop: CASSAEQMAGGYTF. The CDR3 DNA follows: TGTGCCAGCAGTGCAGAACAGATGGCGGGTGGCTACACCTTC.